This TCR beta chain was found in a study of a mutant IDH1 vaccine in newly diagnosed glioma. Study details: Either 4-6 weeks after radiotherapy alone or alongside temozolomide, vaccination was begun. Patients got radiotherapy, temozolomide, or both beforehand, and most got both.

Notes on the study in general: The study observed vaccine-induced immune responses in 90% to 95% of patients.

Germline V gene data show CDR1 as LNHNV and CDR2 as YYDKDF (reference sequence). The CDR3 length is 15 residues. V lost 5 bases to trimming and J lost 7 bases; unmatched junction nucleotides: 8. Time point described: week 35, safety follow-up. Every single dose of the vaccine, 300 ug of mutant IDH1 20-mer peptide, came with topical imiquimod. Each astrocytoma in the donors was new, WHO grade 3 or 4, IDH1-mutant and ATRX-lost. With respect to this clone: The antigen is unknown.

Some clones are missing from TCRdb's copy, which holds only in-frame ones; the method was immunoSEQ multiplex PCR. Seen here are around 44,000 clones, 65% to 85% observed once, and the top ten hold roughly 6.3%. This rearrangement joins TRBV15 to TRBJ1-6, with 7 bases aligning to TRBD1. This sequence was found in a man between 35 and 55 years old with glioma. The sample here was PBMCs, taken from a glioma patient whose treatment included an IDH1 peptide vaccine. CDR3 nucleotide sequence: TGTGCCACCAGCTCCCAGACAGGGAGGAATTCACCCCTCCACTTT. Translating it yields CATSSQTGRNSPLHF. The full variable domain, rest sourced from reference TRBV15 and TRBJ1-6, is DAMVIQNPRYQVTQFGKPVTLSCSQTLNHNVMYWYQQKSSQAPKLLFHYYDKDFNNEADTPDNFQSRRPNTSFCFLDIRSPGLGDTAMYLCATSSQTGRNSPLHFGNGTRLTVT.